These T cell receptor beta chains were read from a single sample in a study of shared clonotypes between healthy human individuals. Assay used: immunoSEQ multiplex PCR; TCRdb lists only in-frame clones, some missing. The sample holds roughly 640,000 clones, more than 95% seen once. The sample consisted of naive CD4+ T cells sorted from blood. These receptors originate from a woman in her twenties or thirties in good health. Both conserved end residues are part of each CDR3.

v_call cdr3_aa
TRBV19 CASSIRTGPTQSYEQYF
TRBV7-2 CASSQFGSGLAGGREQFF
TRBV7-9 CASSRQGLAEITDTQYF
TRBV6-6 CASRRDSYNEQFF
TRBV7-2 CASSSTRMGTPGANVLTF
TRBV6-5 CASRATGTGSEKLFF
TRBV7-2 CASSFPSGISNNEQFF
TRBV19 CASNVGLSTDTQYF
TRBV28 CASSFWETEQETQYF
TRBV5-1 CASSFRTAPTYEQYF
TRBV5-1 CASSLDGAGGADTQYF
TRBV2 CASCLLVSYNEQFF
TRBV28 CASSLASGNSIEQFF
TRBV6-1 CASRESGEQYF
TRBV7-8 CASSWRQGVGSDHEQYF
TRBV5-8 CASSPLRLDRETQYF
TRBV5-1 CASSMLAGVRSEQYF
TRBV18 CASSRRNTGELFF
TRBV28 CATGSSGNTIYF
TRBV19 CASKDRITDTQYF
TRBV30 CAWSRVYEQYF
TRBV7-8 CASSLTAYSNQPQHF
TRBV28 CASSFRGKNTEAFF
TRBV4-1 CASSQHPQGDYGYTF
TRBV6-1 CASLVGGYGNTIYF
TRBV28 CASSPSGPSTDTQYF
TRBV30 CAWSRDRENTEAFF
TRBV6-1 CASSAPGLGLETQYF
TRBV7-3 CASSLGQHYEQYF
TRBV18 CASSQGVILNTGELFF
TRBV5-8 CASRLPGTGIYGYTF
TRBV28 CASRPSEDPRNEKLFF
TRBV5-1 CASSLEGEQFF
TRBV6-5 CASSSIPGTEAFF
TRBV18 CASSPEALRRNEQFF
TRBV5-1 CASSLERASGRSMRGEQYF
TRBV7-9 CASSSGTSGVYEQYF
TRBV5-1 CASSLAINADTQYF
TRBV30 CAWSADRANYGYTF
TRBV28 CASSLGGQRNTIYF
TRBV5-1 CASSLAGPREQYF
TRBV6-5 CASKRGSSGNTIYF
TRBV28 CASSFGSSYEQYF
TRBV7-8 CASSLASQPRTGELFF
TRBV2 CASSEGVYTEAFF
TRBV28 CASSSDRGEQYF
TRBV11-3 CASSYGTSRGNEQFF
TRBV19 CASRRGGGGTGELFF
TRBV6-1 CANLDRAGETQYF
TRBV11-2 CASSLDLSGHSYEQYF
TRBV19 CASSNGLPSGPLHF
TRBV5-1 CASSFYGPNTEAFF
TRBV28 CASSLGTGVGSEKLFF
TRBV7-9 CASSLVRVTGTLAGNTIYF
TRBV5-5 CASSRRNTEAFF
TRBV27 CASSFRWGDYEQYF
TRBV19 CASSIGTSGYSYEQYF